What follows are 9 T cell receptor beta chains derived from one specimen sequenced in a study of shared clonotypes between healthy human individuals (dated by TCRdb to about 2020). Library method: the immunoSEQ multiplex PCR assay. TCRdb carries this immuneACCESS record with in-frame sequences only. Its versions omit some clonotypes, under half of them owing to an unresolved V gene in the studies checked, with the rest unexplained. The sample has 2 million to 2.5 million clones on record, less than 95% of them singletons. Jointly, the top ten make up approximately 0.39% of the sample. Sequencing was performed on naive CD4+ T cells from PBMCs. The cell subset or site label corresponds to: CD45RA+ positively selected. All receptors derive from a man younger than 35 in good health. Some clones in this sample may be carry-over from other donors' samples.

CDR3 residues: CSARSQDYGYTF. CDR3 DNA: TGCAGCGCTCGGAGCCAGGACTATGGCTACACCTTC. V usage is TRBV29-1 and J usage is TRBJ1-2; the D is unclear. The length of the CDR3 is 12 residues. V was clipped by 7 bases and J by 3 bases, with 12 bases between them. From germline, CDR1 is SQVTM and CDR2 ANQGSEA.

A few counts support this clone. The chain uses TRBV2 and TRBJ1-1; TRBD1 matches 10 bases. V gave up 10 bases and J gave up 6 bases; unmatched junction bases: 2. Per germline, CDR1 SNHLY and CDR2 FYNNEI. CDR3 size: 11 residues. Here the CDR3 DNA reads TGTGCCAAAGGGACAGGGGCTGAAGCTTTCTTT. Translated: CAKGTGAEAFF.

The chain links TRBV18 to TRBJ2-1; TRBD2 matches at 8 bases. Germline V CDR1 and CDR2: KGHSH, LQKENI. This CDR3 spans 16 amino acids. V trimming: 0 bases; J trimming: 2 bases; junction bases outside the gene matches: 3. CDR3 sequence reads: CASSPPGTSPYNEQFF. The CDR3 bases are TGTGCCAGCTCACCACCAGGGACTAGTCCCTACAATGAGCAGTTCTTC.

This sequence joins TRBV7-2 and TRBJ2-6, with D maybe TRBD2 (5 bases). Germline CDR1 and CDR2: SGHTA and FQGNSA. Trimming took 1 base from V and 3 from J, leaving 7 bases between them. The CDR3 spans 15 residues. The CDR3 is CASSLVGGGANVLTF. DNA for the CDR3: TGTGCCAGCAGCTTAGTCGGAGGTGGGGCCAACGTCCTGACTTTC.

J is TRBJ1-1 and V is TRBV7-3; the match to TRBD1 covers 10 bases. Germline CDR1 and CDR2: SGHTA and FQGTGA. The CDR3 spans 13 residues. The V and J ends lost 5 bases and 7 bases, in that order; junction bases with no gene match: 4. CDR3 region: CASSQDRGREAFF. The DNA for the CDR3 is TGTGCCAGCAGCCAAGACAGGGGGCGTGAAGCTTTCTTT.

Worth noting for this clone: Within the sample, other DNA sequences also encode this same CDR3. The CDR3 DNA reads as TGCGCCAGCAGCTCGACTAGCGGGGGTAGCACAGATACGCAGTATTTT. This translates into CASSSTSGGSTDTQYF. The chain joins TRBV5-1 to TRBJ2-3; 12 nucleotides match TRBD2. V gave up 3 bases and J gave up 0 bases; unmatched junction bases: 2. CDR1 and CDR2 (germline): SGHRS, YFSETQ. The CDR3 length is 16 residues.

V usage is TRBV9 and J usage is TRBJ1-2; D is uncertain. In germline, CDR1 is SGDLS, CDR2 YYNGEE. V was pared by 3 bases and J by 5 bases, with 17 bases between. This CDR3 region has 15 residues. In nucleotides, the CDR3 is TGTGCCAGCAGCGCGGGCACGGGGATACAATATGGCTACACCTTC. Translated, it gives CASSAGTGIQYGYTF. The whole variable domain, remainder taken from reference TRBV9 and TRBJ1-2, is DSGVTQTPKHLITATGQRVTLRCSPRSGDLSVYWYQQSLDQGLQFLIQYYNGEERAKGNILERFSAQQFPDLHSELNLSSLELGDSALYFCASSAGTGIQYGYTFGSGTRLTVV.

The chain combines TRBV11-2 with TRBJ2-1, with a weak D call TRBD1 (5 bases). Germline-derived CDR1 and CDR2 are SGHAT and FQNNGV. The CDR3 sequence is 16 residues long. The germline V and J ends were trimmed by 5 bases and 7 bases, with 21 bases remaining between them. The CDR3 DNA reads as TGTGCCAGCAGCCCCGTTGGGGCCACACGTAGGAATGAGCAGTTCTTC. Translated, it gives CASSPVGATRRNEQFF.

The V and J genes are TRBV30 and TRBJ2-2; D is undetermined. Looked up from germline, CDR1 is GTSNPN and CDR2 is SVGIG (reference sequence). The CDR3 sequence is 12 residues long. The ends were cut back, 1 base at V and 6 bases at J, with 6 bases in the middle. The CDR3 loop reads CAWSETAGELFF. CDR3 coding DNA: TGTGCCTGGAGTGAGACTGCCGGGGAGCTGTTTTTT.